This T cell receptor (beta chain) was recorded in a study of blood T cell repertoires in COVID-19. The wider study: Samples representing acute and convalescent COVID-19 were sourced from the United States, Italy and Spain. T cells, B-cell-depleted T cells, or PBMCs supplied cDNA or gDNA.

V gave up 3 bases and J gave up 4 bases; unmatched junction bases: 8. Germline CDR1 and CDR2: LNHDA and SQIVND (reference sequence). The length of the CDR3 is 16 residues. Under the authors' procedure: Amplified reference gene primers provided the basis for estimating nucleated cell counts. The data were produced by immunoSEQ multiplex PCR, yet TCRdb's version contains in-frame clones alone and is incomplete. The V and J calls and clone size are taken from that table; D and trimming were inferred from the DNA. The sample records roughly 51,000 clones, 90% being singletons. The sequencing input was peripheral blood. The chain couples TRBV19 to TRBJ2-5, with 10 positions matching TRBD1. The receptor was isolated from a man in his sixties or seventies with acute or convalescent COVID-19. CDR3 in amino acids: CASSIWTGGGGETQYF. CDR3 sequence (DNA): TGTGCCAGTAGTATCTGGACAGGGGGTGGTGGAGAGACCCAGTACTTC.